The entry below describes one TCR beta chain. The data belong to a study of OX40 agonist ivuxolimab in advanced cancers. Method: immunoSEQ multiplex PCR; TCRdb's copy keeps in-frame clones and lacks some. The sample consists of several thousand clones, approximately 70% of them appearing once. Germline V CDR1 and CDR2: SGDLS, YYNGEE. V dropped 0 bases and J dropped 7 bases, with 11 bases sitting between them. This CDR3 has 14 residues. Here the sequenced sample was CD4+ or CD8+ T cells sorted from blood, taken in a trial of the OX40 agonist ivuxolimab. The sequence was collected from an adult with an advanced solid tumor such as melanoma, head and neck, liver or kidney cancer. J is TRBJ2-1 and V is TRBV9; possibly TRBD2 for D (5 bases). The CDR3 DNA sequence: TGTGCCAGCAGCGTAGCTACGAGGGTGAATGAGCAGTTCTTC. It translates to CASSVATRVNEQFF.